This T cell receptor beta chain is drawn from a study of T cells in Graves' hyperthyroidism and ophthalmopathy (dated by TCRdb to about 2019). Study-wide context: Peripheral blood was sampled at the time of initial diagnosis, prior to any treatment. To identify TCR V-J signatures that set the groups apart, the researchers used a discovery cohort of 95 to 100 patients, made up of 43 with Graves' ophthalmopathy and 55 to 65 with stable Graves' hyperthyroidism. Prospective prediction of ophthalmopathy was tested in an independent validation cohort of approximately 18 hyperthyroidism patients and some 17 patients who later progressed to ophthalmopathy. The approximately 97 discovery patients were randomly divided into training and test sets at a 7:3 ratio. In six Graves' hyperthyroidism patients, the study also compared T-cell repertoires from thyroid tissue with T-cell repertoires from blood. Following sampling, methimazole starting at 30 mg daily was given to hyperthyroidism patients, and high-dose intravenous methylprednisolone was given to ophthalmopathy patients. The paper reports TCR Vbeta CDR3 sequencing of roughly 140 peripheral blood samples: approximately 43 ophthalmopathy, around 80 hyperthyroidism and some 17 progressor patients.

What the study reported, not specific to this receptor: Most expanded thyroid clonotypes (frequency above 0.001) were also detected in blood, suggesting blood repertoires may reflect thyroid immune responses. In validation, the model predicted progression to ophthalmopathy a median of roughly 6.2 months before onset, with 70% to 71% sensitivity and almost 75% specificity. No statistical method was used to set the sample size in advance, and investigators knew the group allocation. Ophthalmopathy was separated from stable hyperthyroidism by a 13 V-J signature model, with approximately 85% sensitivity and 81% to 82% specificity obtained in cross-validation and 80%/75% obtained in testing.

TCR beta CDR3 regions were amplified from RNA transcripts. The TCR CDR3 was subjected to a first round of RT-PCR using the HTBI primer set and the Qiagen OneStep RT-PCR kit. The libraries were constructed in a second round of multiplex PCR and then size-selected and purified. Libraries were sequenced paired-end with 100 bp reads on an Illumina HiSeq2000. The paper's processing steps were these. Raw data were processed with SOAPnuke, discarding reads with adapters, uncalled bases, mean Phred below 15, or no exact constant-primer or identifier match. High-quality paired reads were merged with COPE v1.2.5, and unique nucleotide sequences were defined as clonotypes. MiTCR v1.1 was used to align clonotypes to the IMGT TRBV, TRBD and TRBJ reference segments. The analysis was restricted to V-J combinations with a frequency above 0.0001, which together covered just over 99% of the repertoires. A TCS score was defined as the ratio between F50 (clonal expansion) and ExV (chaos), using BLOSUM62-based TCRdist between CDR3 peptides within each V-J. Welch's t-statistics and random forest reduced around 550 V-J features to roughly 13, which were used in a naive Bayes classifier (R e1071). TCRdb trimmed the raw reads at Q25, called clones with MiXCR and kept productive beta chains. Each record represents a unique CDR3 protein, reported with the most common genes and DNA among its rows. The V and J calls and clone size are TCRdb's, not the authors'. The sample has around 600,000 distinct CDR3 sequences on record, 13% to 15% of them singletons. The ten biggest clones cover around 13% of the sample.

Moderately to severely active disease, a Clinical Activity Score of at least 3, a NOSPECS grade of at least 4, and a duration under 3 months were present in ophthalmopathy patients. The study excluded patients with uncontrolled infections, other autoimmune diseases, pregnancy or lactation. Diagnoses were based on clinical symptoms, serum thyroxine and TRAb, thyroid ultrasound and orbital computed tomography. PBMCs were isolated from 7.5 to 10 ml of fresh peripheral blood by Ficoll-Paque density gradient centrifugation. Total RNA was extracted with Trizol reagent, and quality was checked on an Agilent 2100 Bioanalyzer. Notes on this clonotype: There is no known antigen for this receptor. Base qualities are missing; no much larger clone stands one base away.

The sequence came from a woman aged 45-60 years with Graves' ophthalmopathy. Sequencing was done on a sample of blood.

In nucleotide form, the sequence is TGTGCCAGCAGCCAAGGCTCCTATCTAGCGGGGTCCTCTGGGGCCAACGTCCTGACTTTC. This encodes CASSQGSYLAGSSGANVLTF. The V and J genes are TRBV3-2 and TRBJ2-6; TRBD2, the table's D call, was not compared with the DNA. TRBV3-2 represents a pseudogene. The CDR3 numbers 20 residues from cysteine through phenylalanine. The kept DNA is CDR3 alone, 60 bases in frame from the first base.